The following is a T cell receptor beta chain sequence with its context. Its matching antigen is unknown. Sequencing ends 3 residues short of the CDR3 end; the germline J gene provides the rest. The sample belongs to a study of T cell clonality in common variable immunodeficiency. Caucasian heritage predominated among both patients and controls. Each donor provided roughly 4.5 to 8 ml of heparinized whole blood. Sequencing used immunoSEQ multiplex PCR; TCRdb keeps in-frame clones, though not all of them. Found here are 2,000 to 3,000 clones, no singletons; the ten largest cover around 12%. Study results and caveats: Common variable immunodeficiency TCR beta sequences reportedly had fewer deletions and N-nucleotide insertions. CVID subjects shared fewer TCRbeta clones than healthy controls did. CVID subjects showed higher TCRbeta clonality than healthy controls.

Trimming cost V 2 bases and J 9 bases; bases outside gene matches: 12. CDR1 and CDR2 from the germline V gene are DFQATT and SNEGSKA (reference sequence). The CDR3 covers 17 residues. The V call is TRBV20-1, the J call TRBJ2-1; TRBD2 matches 14 bases. The clonotype was recovered from a human donor with common variable immunodeficiency. The specimen was peripheral blood mononuclear cells. CDR3: CSARPGLAGDPYVEQFF. CDR3 DNA (partial): TGCAGTGCTAGACCGGGACTAGCGGGAGACCCCTACGTTGAG.